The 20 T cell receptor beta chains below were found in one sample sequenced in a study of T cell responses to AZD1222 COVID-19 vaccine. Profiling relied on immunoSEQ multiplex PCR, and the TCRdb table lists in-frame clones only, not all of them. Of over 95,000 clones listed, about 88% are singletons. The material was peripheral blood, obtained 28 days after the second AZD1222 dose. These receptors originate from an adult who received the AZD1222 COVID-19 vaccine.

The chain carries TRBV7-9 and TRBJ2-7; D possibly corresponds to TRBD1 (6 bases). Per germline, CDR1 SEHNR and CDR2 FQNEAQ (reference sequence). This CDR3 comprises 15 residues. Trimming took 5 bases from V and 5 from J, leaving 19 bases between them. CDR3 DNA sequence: TGTGCCAGCAGCATCTACAGGGTAGAGGCAAACGAGCAGTACTTC. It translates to CASSIYRVEANEQYF.

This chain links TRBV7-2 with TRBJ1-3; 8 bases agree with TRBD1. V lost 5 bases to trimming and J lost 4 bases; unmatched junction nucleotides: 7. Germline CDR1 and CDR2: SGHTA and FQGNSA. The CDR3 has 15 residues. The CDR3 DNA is TGTGCCAGCAGCGGTCAGACAGGGGCGGGAAACACCATATATTTT. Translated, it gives CASSGQTGAGNTIYF. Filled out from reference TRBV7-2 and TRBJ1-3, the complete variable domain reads GAGVSQSPSNKVTEKGKDVELRCDPISGHTALYWYRQSLGQGLEFLIYFQGNSAPDKSGLPSDRFSAERTGGSVSTLTIQRTQQEDSAVYLCASSGQTGAGNTIYFGEGSWLTVV.

The CDR3 spells CASSPPGSATFEQYF. Here the CDR3 DNA reads TGTGCCAGCTCACCTCCCGGGAGTGCTACTTTCGAGCAGTACTTC. The chain recombines TRBV18 with TRBJ2-7, with D perhaps TRBD2 (6 bases). V gave up 3 bases and J gave up 6 bases, with 18 bases separating them. This CDR3 region has 15 residues. Germline V gives CDR1 KGHSH, CDR2 LQKENI. Together with reference TRBV18 and TRBJ2-7, the CDR3 gives the full variable domain: NAGVMQNPRHLVRRRGQEARLRCSPMKGHSHVYWYRQLPEEGLKFMVYLQKENIIDESGMPKERFSAEFPKEGPSILRIQQVVRGDSAAYFCASSPPGSATFEQYFGPGTRLTVT.

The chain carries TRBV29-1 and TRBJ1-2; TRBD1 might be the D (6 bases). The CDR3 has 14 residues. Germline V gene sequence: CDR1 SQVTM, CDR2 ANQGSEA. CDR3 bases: TGCACCTTCGAGGGGGGCGGTAGCGACTATGGCTACACCTTC. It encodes CTFEGGGSDYGYTF.

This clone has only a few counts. The CDR3 spells CASRQGSANEKLFF. CDR3 sequence (DNA): TGTGCCAGCAGACAGGGTTCTGCTAATGAAAAACTGTTTTTT. V is TRBV6-5 and J is TRBJ1-4; perhaps TRBD1 as D (6 bases). The CDR3 contains 14 residues. Per germline, CDR1 MNHEY and CDR2 SVGAGI. Trimming stripped 6 bases from V and 3 bases from J, with 11 bases between.

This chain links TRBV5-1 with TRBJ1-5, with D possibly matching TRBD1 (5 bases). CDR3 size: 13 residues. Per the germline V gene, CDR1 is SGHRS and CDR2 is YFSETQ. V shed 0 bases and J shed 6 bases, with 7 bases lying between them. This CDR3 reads CASSLEGTQPQHF. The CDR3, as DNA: TGCGCCAGCAGCTTGGAAGGGACTCAGCCCCAGCATTTT.

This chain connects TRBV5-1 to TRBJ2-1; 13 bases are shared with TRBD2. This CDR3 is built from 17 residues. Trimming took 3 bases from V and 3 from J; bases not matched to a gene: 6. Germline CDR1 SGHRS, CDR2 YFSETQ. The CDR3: CASSYAGLAGVYNEQFF. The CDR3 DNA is TGCGCCAGCAGCTACGCAGGACTAGCGGGAGTCTACAATGAGCAGTTCTTC.

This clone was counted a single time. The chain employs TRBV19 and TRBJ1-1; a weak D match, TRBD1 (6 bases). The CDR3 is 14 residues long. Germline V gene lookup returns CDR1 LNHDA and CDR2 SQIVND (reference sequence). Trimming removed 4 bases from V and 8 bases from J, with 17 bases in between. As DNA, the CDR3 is TGTGCCAGTAGTACACTATTAGGACAGACGGAAGCTTTCTTT. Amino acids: CASSTLLGQTEAFF.

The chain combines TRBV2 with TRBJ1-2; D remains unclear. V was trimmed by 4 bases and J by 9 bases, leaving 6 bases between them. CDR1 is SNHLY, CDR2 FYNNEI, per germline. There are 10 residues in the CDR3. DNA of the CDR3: TGTGCCAGCAGTGTGGCTCGCTACACCTTC. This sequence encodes CASSVARYTF.

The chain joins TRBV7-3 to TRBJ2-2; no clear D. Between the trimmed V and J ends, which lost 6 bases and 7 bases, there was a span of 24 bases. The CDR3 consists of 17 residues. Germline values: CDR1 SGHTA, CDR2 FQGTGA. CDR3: CASSFSTGLQNVGELFF. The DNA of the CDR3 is TGTGCCAGCAGTTTTTCGACCGGGCTCCAAAACGTCGGGGAGCTGTTTTTT.

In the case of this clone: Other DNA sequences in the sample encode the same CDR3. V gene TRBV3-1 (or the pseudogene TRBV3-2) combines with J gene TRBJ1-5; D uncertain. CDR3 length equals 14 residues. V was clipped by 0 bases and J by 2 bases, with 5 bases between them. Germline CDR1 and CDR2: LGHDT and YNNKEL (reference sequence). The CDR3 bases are TGTGCCAGCAGCCAAGATCTAGGCAATCAGCCCCAGCATTTT. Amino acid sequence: CASSQDLGNQPQHF.

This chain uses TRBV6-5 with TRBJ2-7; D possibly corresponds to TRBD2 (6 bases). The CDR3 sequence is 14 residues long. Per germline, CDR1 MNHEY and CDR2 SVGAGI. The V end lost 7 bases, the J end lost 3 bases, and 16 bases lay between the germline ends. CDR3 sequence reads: CASTVASANYEQYF. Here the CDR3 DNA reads TGTGCCAGCACCGTGGCTAGCGCTAACTACGAGCAGTACTTC.

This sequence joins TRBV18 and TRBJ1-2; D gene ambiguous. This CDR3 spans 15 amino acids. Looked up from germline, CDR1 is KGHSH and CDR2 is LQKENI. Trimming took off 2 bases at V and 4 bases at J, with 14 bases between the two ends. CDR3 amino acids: CASSPGLQPVYGYTF. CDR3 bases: TGTGCCAGCTCACCAGGCCTGCAGCCTGTCTATGGCTACACCTTC.

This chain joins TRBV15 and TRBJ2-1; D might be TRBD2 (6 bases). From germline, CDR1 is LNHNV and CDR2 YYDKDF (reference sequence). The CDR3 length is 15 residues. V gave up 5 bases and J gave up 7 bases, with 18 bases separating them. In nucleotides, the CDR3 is TGTGCCACCAGCTCCCGAATTAGCGGATTGAATGAGCAGTTCTTC. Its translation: CATSSRISGLNEQFF.

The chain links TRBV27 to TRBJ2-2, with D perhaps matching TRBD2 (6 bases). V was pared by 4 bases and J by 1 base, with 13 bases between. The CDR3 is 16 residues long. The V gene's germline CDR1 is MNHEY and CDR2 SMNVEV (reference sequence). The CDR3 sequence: CASSSSLALNTGELFF. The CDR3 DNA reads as TGTGCCAGCAGTTCATCTCTAGCGCTGAACACCGGGGAGCTGTTTTTT.

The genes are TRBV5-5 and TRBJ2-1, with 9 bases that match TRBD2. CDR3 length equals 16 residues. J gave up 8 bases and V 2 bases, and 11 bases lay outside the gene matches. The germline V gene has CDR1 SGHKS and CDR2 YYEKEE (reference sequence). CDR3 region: CASSFTAGGPSDEQFF. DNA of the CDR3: TGTGCCAGCAGCTTTACCGCGGGAGGGCCGAGCGATGAGCAGTTCTTC. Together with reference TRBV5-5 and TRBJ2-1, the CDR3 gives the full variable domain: DAGVTQSPTHLIKTRGQQVTLRCSPISGHKSVSWYQQVLGQGPQFIFQYYEKEERGRGNFPDRFSARQFPNYSSELNVNALLLGDSALYLCASSFTAGGPSDEQFFGPGTRLTVL.

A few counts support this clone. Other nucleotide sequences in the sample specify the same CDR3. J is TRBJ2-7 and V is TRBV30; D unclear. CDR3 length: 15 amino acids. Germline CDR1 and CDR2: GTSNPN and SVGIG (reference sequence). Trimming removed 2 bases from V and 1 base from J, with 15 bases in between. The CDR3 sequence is CAWSPPLVGSYEQYF. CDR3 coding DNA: TGTGCCTGGAGTCCGCCCCTTGTCGGGTCCTACGAGCAGTACTTC.

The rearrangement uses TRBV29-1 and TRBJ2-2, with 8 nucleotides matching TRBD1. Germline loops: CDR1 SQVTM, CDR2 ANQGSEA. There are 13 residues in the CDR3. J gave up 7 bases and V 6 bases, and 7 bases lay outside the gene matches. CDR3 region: CSVGQGFVGELFF. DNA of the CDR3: TGCAGCGTCGGACAGGGCTTCGTCGGGGAGCTGTTTTTT.

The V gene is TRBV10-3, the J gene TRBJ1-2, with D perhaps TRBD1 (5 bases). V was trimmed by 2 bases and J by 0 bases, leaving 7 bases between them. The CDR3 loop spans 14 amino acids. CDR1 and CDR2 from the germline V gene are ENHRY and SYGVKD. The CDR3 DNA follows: TGTGCCATCAGTGAGACGGGGCCTAACTATGGCTACACCTTC. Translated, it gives CAISETGPNYGYTF.

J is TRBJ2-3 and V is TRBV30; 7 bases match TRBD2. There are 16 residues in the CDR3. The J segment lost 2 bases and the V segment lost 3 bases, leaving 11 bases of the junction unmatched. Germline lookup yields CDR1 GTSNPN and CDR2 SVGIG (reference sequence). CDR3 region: CAWRIRPGGPTDTQYF. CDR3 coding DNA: TGTGCCTGGAGAATACGGCCGGGAGGCCCCACAGATACGCAGTATTTT.